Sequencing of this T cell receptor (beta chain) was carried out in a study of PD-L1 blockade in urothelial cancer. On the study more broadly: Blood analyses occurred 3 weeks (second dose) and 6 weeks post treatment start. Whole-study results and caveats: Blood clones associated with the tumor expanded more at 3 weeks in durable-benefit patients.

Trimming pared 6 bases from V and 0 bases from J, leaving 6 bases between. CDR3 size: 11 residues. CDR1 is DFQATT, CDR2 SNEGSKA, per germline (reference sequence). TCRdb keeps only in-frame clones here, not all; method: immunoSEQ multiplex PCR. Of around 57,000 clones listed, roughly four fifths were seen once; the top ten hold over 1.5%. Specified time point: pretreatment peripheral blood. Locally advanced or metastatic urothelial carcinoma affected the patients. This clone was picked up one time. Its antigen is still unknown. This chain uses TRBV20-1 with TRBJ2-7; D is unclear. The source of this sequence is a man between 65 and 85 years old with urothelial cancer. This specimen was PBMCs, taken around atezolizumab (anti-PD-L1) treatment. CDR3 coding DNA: TGCAGTGCCTTGAGCTCCTACGAGCAGTACTTC. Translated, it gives CSALSSYEQYF.